These T cell receptor beta chains were read from a single sample in a study of OX40 agonist ivuxolimab in advanced cancers. TCRdb's copy holds only in-frame clones and misses some; the assay was immunoSEQ multiplex PCR. The sample records roughly 35,000 clones, approximately 80% being singletons. Here the sequenced sample was CD4+ or CD8+ T cells sorted from blood, taken in a trial of the OX40 agonist ivuxolimab. The origin of the receptors is an adult with an advanced solid tumor such as melanoma, head and neck, liver or kidney cancer. The CDR3 runs from the conserved cysteine through the conserved F or W. Each record gives: clone size, V gene, J gene, D gene, CDR3 DNA, CDR3 protein. The D gene is left open where the match is weak. Size is omitted from some rows. Given values are once, few, many or a class for expanded clones.

>NA|TRBV5-6|TRBJ1-3|NA
TGTGCCAGCAGCTTAGGGCAGACTGGAAACACCATATATTTT
CASSLGQTGNTIYF
>NA|TRBV7-9|TRBJ1-1|TRBD1
TGTGCCAGCAGCTTGACAGGGTGGGGCACTGAAGCTTTCTTT
CASSLTGWGTEAFF
>NA|TRBV5-1|TRBJ1-6|NA
TGCGCCAGCAGCCCTAGAGTAAGCTCCTATAATTCACCCCTCCACTTT
CASSPRVSSYNSPLHF
>NA|TRBV7-2|TRBJ2-6|NA
TGTGCCAGCAGCCCCCGGGCTGGGGCCAACGTCCTGACTTTC
CASSPRAGANVLTF
>NA|TRBV6-5|TRBJ1-3|NA
TGTGCCAGCAGTTACTCGAGAGGCGGAAACACCATATATTTT
CASSYSRGGNTIYF
>once|TRBV4-3|TRBJ1-4|NA
TGCGCCAGCAGCCCAGGGTTGCTAGTTGCAACTAATGAAAAACTGTTTTTT
CASSPGLLVATNEKLFF
>medium-sized|TRBV27|TRBJ1-6|NA
TGTGCCAGCAGTCTCCTTAATTCACCCCTCCACTTT
CASSLLNSPLHF
>NA|TRBV5-1|TRBJ2-7|NA
TGCGCCAGCAGCTTTGTAATTGGCTACGAGCAGTACTTC
CASSFVIGYEQYF
>NA|TRBV7-9|TRBJ2-2|NA
TGTGCCAGCAGGACAGACACCGGGGAGCTGTTTTTT
CASRTDTGELFF
>NA|TRBV18|TRBJ1-1|TRBD1
TGTGCCAGCTCACACAGGCAGGGACAGGGAGTGATTATCACTGAAGCTTTCTTT
CASSHRQGQGVIITEAFF
>NA|TRBV19|TRBJ1-1|NA
TGTGCCAGTAGTATAGCCCGGACCGGCTACCCTGAAGCTTTCTTT
CASSIARTGYPEAFF
>NA|TRBV2|TRBJ2-1|NA
TGTGCCAGCGGGCGGAATACCATCTACAATGAGCAGTTCTTC
CASGRNTIYNEQFF
>NA|TRBV2|TRBJ2-7|NA
TGTGCCAGCAGTGATATTGGTCAGGGCGATTACGAGCAGTACTTC
CASSDIGQGDYEQYF
>NA|TRBV4-2|TRBJ2-4|TRBD2
TGTGCCAGCAGCCAAGAAAAGGTACCGGGGGGGGCTCCGGCCAAAAACATTCAGTACTTC
CASSQEKVPGGAPAKNIQYF
>once|TRBV5-1|TRBJ2-3|TRBD2
TGCGCCAGCAGCTTGGAAGCTAGCGGGGGTTCGCAGTATTTT
CASSLEASGGSQYF
>NA|TRBV19|TRBJ1-5|NA
TGTGCCAGTAGTGGAACATTTCGGGGGCCCCAGCATTTT
CASSGTFRGPQHF
>NA|TRBV30|TRBJ1-4|TRBD1
TGTGCCTGGGGCGGACAGGGTAATGAAAAACTGTTTTTT
CAWGGQGNEKLFF
>NA|TRBV6-6|TRBJ2-1|TRBD1
TGTGCCAGCAGTACAGGGGGCTATGAGCAGTTCTTC
CASSTGGYEQFF
>once|TRBV19|TRBJ2-1|TRBD2
TGTGCCAGTAGTATAGACGGGACTAGCTACAATGAGCAGTTCTTC
CASSIDGTSYNEQFF
>NA|TRBV6-1|TRBJ1-6|NA
TGTGCCAGCAGGTATTCACCCCTCCACTTT
CASRYSPLHF
>once|TRBV7-9|TRBJ1-1|NA
TGTGCCAGCAGCTTCCGGGACAAGAACACTGAAGCTTTCTTT
CASSFRDKNTEAFF
>NA|TRBV7-2|TRBJ1-6|NA
TGTGCCAGCAGCTTAGATCCGGGGGACGATTCACCCCTCCACTTT
CASSLDPGDDSPLHF
>NA|TRBV29-1|TRBJ2-5|NA
TGCAGCGTTCAGAGGCCGACAGGATTAGAGACCCAGTACTTC
CSVQRPTGLETQYF